These 9 T cell receptor beta chains were sequenced from one sample in a study of T cells in Graves' hyperthyroidism and ophthalmopathy. Amplified TCR beta CDR3 regions derived from RNA transcripts. With the HTBI primer set, the TCR CDR3 went through a first round of RT-PCR. TCRdb independently ran MiXCR on the multiplex PCR reads; one entry per CDR3 protein. This sample has about 590,000 distinct CDR3 sequences, with around 14% found just once. Sequenced material: blood. The receptor set was obtained from a woman younger than 45 with Graves' hyperthyroidism.

This clonotype showed up many times. The gene calls are TRBV28 and TRBJ2-1, with TRBD2 identical over 10 bases. The CDR3 has 17 amino acids. Germline CDR1 is MDHEN and CDR2 is SYDVKM. The junction had 13 bases not matched to a gene; V was cut back by 6 bases and J by 5 bases. The CDR3 nucleotides are TGTGCCAGCAGCACTCCTTGGCGAGCGGGAGGGCACAATGAGCAGTTCTTC. Amino acid sequence: CASSTPWRAGGHNEQFF.

This clonotype was found many times. This chain connects TRBV30 to TRBJ2-4; D tentatively fits TRBD1 or TRBD2 (5 bases each). Germline CDR1 GTSNPN, CDR2 SVGIG (reference sequence). V gave up 4 bases and J gave up 5 bases, with 15 bases separating them. The length of the CDR3 is 14 residues. The CDR3 sequence: CAWNGETAQNIQYF. As DNA, the CDR3 is TGTGCCTGGAACGGGGAGACAGCGCAAAACATTCAGTACTTC.

The chain couples TRBV20-1 to TRBJ2-1; D possibly corresponds to TRBD2 (6 bases). CDR1 is DFQATT, CDR2 SNEGSKA, per germline (reference sequence). V was trimmed by 4 bases and J by 7 bases, leaving 14 bases between them. The CDR3 is made up of 13 amino acids. The CDR3 sequence is CSATGVAVNEQFF. The CDR3 bases are TGCAGTGCTACCGGGGTAGCGGTAAATGAGCAGTTCTTC.

This chain uses TRBV28 with TRBJ1-2; D is possibly TRBD1 (5 bases). The CDR3 is made up of 14 amino acids. Germline CDR1 MDHEN, CDR2 SYDVKM. V was trimmed by 3 bases and J by 6 bases, leaving 14 bases between them. The CDR3 protein is CASSFVSGNHGYTF. CDR3 coding DNA: TGTGCCAGCAGTTTTGTTTCAGGGAACCATGGCTACACCTTC.

This clonotype was counted only a few times. The chain couples TRBV6-1 to TRBJ2-7; D possibly matches TRBD1 or TRBD2 (6 bases each). Germline CDR1 reads MNHNS; CDR2 reads SASEGT. The CDR3 totals 14 residues. Trimming shortened V by 2 bases and J by 4 bases, and 12 bases separated the two germline ends. The CDR3 region has the DNA TGTGCCAGCAGTGAATGGGGGGCGAGGTACGAGCAGTACTTC. Residues: CASSEWGARYEQYF.

V is TRBV5-6 and J is TRBJ2-5, with no clear D. Trimming removed 3 bases from V and 0 bases from J, with 6 bases in between. Germline CDR1 reads SGHDT; CDR2 reads YYEEEE. CDR3 length: 13 amino acids. The CDR3 bases are TGTGCCAGCAGCTCCCAGTACCAAGAGACCCAGTACTTC. Translation: CASSSQYQETQYF. The full variable domain, completed using reference TRBV5-6 and TRBJ2-5, is DAGVTQSPTHLIKTRGQQVTLRCSPKSGHDTVSWYQQALGQGPQFIFQYYEEEERQRGNFPDRFSGHQFPNYSSELNVNALLLGDSALYLCASSSQYQETQYFGPGTRLLVL.

There are many counts of this clonotype. CDR3 loop: CASSPRTGDGYTF. The CDR3 DNA reads TGTGCCAGCTCACCGCGGACAGGGGATGGCTACACCTTC. The chain combines TRBV18 with TRBJ1-2; TRBD1 matches at 9 bases. This CDR3 spans 13 amino acids. Germline CDR1 KGHSH, CDR2 LQKENI. V shed 3 bases, J shed 6 bases, and the junction held 2 bases outside the gene matches.

The genes are TRBV5-1 and TRBJ1-5, with D possibly being TRBD1 (5 bases). Looked up from germline, CDR1 is SGHRS and CDR2 is YFSETQ. V lost 0 bases and J lost 1, with 8 bases in between. The CDR3 is made up of 15 amino acids. The CDR3 region is CASSLEWGSNQPQHF. CDR3 sequence (DNA): TGCGCCAGCAGCTTGGAGTGGGGGAGCAATCAGCCCCAGCATTTT.

This clonotype was seen repeatedly, ten times or more. The CDR3 is CASSLEGARSPLHF. CDR3 in DNA: TGTGCCAGCAGCTTAGAAGGGGCGCGATCACCCCTCCACTTT. The chain has TRBV7-2 and TRBJ1-6, with a weak D call TRBD1 (5 bases). Germline-derived CDR1 and CDR2 are SGHTA and FQGNSA. Trimming removed 1 base from V and 10 bases from J, with 11 bases in between. There are 14 residues in the CDR3.